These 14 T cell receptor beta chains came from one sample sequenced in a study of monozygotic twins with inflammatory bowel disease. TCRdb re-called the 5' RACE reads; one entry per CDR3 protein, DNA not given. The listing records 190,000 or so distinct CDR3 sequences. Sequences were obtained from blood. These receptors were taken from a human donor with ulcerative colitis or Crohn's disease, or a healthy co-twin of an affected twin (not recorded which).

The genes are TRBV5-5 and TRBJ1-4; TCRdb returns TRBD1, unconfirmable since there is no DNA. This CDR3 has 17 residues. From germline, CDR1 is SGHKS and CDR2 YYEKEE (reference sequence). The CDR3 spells CASSPGLRAATNEKLFF.

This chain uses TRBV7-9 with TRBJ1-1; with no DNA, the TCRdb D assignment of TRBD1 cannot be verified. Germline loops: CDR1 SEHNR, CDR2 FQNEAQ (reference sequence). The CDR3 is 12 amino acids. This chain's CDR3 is CATYSGRTEAFF.

CDR3 residues: CAISGGTGAGNTEAFF. The J gene is TRBJ1-1, the V gene TRBV10-3; TCRdb reports TRBD1, a call that lacks DNA to check it against. The germline CDR1 and CDR2 sequences are ENHRY and SYGVKD. This CDR3 comprises 16 residues.

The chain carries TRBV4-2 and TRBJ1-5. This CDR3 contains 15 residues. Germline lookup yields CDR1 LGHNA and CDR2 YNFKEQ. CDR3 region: CASSQDDADNQPQHF.

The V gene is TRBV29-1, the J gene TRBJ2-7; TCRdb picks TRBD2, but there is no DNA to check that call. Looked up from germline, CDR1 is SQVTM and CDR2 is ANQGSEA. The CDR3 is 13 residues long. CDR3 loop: CSVVAAAPYEQYF.

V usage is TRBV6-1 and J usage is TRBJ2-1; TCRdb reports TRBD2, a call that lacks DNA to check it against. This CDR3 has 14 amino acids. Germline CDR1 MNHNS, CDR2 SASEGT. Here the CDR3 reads CASSVAGGGNEQFF.

The CDR3 here is CASSLAMGETQYF. The V and J genes are TRBV7-2 and TRBJ2-5. The CDR3 totals 13 residues. Looked up from germline, CDR1 is SGHTA and CDR2 is FQGNSA.

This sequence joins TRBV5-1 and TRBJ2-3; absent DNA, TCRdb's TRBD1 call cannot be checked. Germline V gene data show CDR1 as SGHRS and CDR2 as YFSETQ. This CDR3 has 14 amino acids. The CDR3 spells CASSTGQGTDTQYF.

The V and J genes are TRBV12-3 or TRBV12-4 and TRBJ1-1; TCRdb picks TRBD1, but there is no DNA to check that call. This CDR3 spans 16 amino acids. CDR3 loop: CASNGAGANLNTEAFF.

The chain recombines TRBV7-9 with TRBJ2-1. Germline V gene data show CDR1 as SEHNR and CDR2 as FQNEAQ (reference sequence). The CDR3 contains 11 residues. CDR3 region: CASSLRYEQFF.

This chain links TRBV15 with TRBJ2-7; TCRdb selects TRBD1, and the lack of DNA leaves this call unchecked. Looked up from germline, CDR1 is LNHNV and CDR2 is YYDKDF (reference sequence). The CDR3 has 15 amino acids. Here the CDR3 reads CATSKLGQGTYEQYF.

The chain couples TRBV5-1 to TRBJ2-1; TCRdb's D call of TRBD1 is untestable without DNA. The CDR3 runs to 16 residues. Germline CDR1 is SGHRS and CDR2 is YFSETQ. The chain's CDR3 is CASSLDPGSSYNEQFF. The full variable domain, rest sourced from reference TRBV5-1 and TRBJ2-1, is KAGVTQTPRYLIKTRGQQVTLSCSPISGHRSVSWYQQTPGQGLQFLFEYFSETQRNKGNFPGRFSGRQFSNSRSEMNVSTLELGDSALYLCASSLDPGSSYNEQFFGPGTRLTVL.

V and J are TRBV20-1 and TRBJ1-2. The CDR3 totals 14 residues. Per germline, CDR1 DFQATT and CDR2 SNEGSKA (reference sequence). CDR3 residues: CSARDLPDYYGYTF.

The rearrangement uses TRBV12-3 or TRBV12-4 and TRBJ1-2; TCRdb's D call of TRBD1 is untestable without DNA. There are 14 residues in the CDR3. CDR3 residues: CASSKGQANYGYTF.